This TCR beta chain was sequenced for a study of control samples from healthy donors and cancer patients. Profiling relied on immunoSEQ multiplex PCR, and the TCRdb table lists in-frame clones only, not all of them. This sample contains 150,000 to 200,000 clones. This CDR3 spans 20 amino acids. Between the trimmed V and J ends, which lost 9 bases and 1 base, there was a span of 31 bases. The V call is TRBV6-7, the J call TRBJ1-5; D might be TRBD1 (6 bases). TRBV6-7 is an ORF for which the function is uncertain. The sequenced material came from blood. This clonotype originated in a woman aged 30 to 39 in good health. CDR3 in DNA: TGTGCCAGGAGTAAGGGCAGGGGAAAATTAAGCTTTCGAAGCAATCAGCCCCAGCATTTT. Its translation is CARSKGRGKLSFRSNQPQHF.